The rows below give T cell receptor beta chains drawn from one sample of a study of long-term antiretroviral therapy in people with HIV. Libraries were prepared by immunoSEQ multiplex PCR; TCRdb keeps only in-frame clonotypes and omits some of them. Of roughly 34,000 clones listed, around 79% are singletons. This material consisted of unsorted PBMCs, taken 1.9 years after starting antiretroviral therapy. The receptor source for this set is a man between 18 and 29 years old with HIV. The CDR3 runs from the conserved cysteine through the conserved F or W. The D gene is left open where the match is weak. Not all rows give a size; the values are once, few, many and, for expanded clones, a class.

j_call clone_size v_call d_call cdr3_aa cdr3_nt
TRBJ2-3 . TRBV7-8 TRBD2 CASSYPFSGGALDTQYF TGTGCCAGCAGCTACCCATTTAGCGGGGGGGCACTCGATACGCAGTATTTT
TRBJ1-5 few TRBV27 . CASSNDDQPQHF TGTGCCAGCAGCAACGACGATCAGCCCCAGCATTTT
TRBJ2-3 . TRBV19 . CASHLAGSTDTQYF TGTGCCAGTCACCTAGCAGGAAGCACAGATACGCAGTATTTT
TRBJ1-6 . TRBV7-9 TRBD1 CASSYTGDNSPLHF TGTGCCAGCAGTTATACAGGGGATAATTCACCCCTCCACTTT
TRBJ2-3 . TRBV10-2 . CASSESDTQYF TGCGCCAGCAGTGAGTCAGATACGCAGTATTTT
TRBJ1-1 . TRBV5-1 . CASSLFGSGNTEAFF TGCGCCAGCAGCTTGTTTGGATCGGGAAACACTGAAGCTTTCTTT
TRBJ2-2 . TRBV4-2 TRBD2 CASSQLAGGPNTGELFF TGTGCCAGCAGCCAACTAGCGGGGGGGCCTAACACCGGGGAGCTGTTTTTT
TRBJ2-5 . TRBV7-2 . CASRKRNWETQYF TGTGCCAGCAGAAAACGAAATTGGGAGACCCAGTACTTC
TRBJ2-1 . TRBV7-2 TRBD2 CASSLGSGGQRNEQFF TGTGCCAGCAGCTTAGGGAGCGGGGGACAAAGGAATGAGCAGTTCTTC
TRBJ1-2 . TRBV6-5 . CASRDSLFDGYTF TGTGCCAGCAGGGACAGCCTGTTCGATGGCTACACCTTC
TRBJ2-5 . TRBV2 TRBD2 CASSEWGGGTLVAQYF TGTGCCAGCAGTGAATGGGGCGGGGGGACTCTAGTGGCCCAGTACTTC
TRBJ2-1 . TRBV7-9 . CASSLLLNEQFF TGTGCCAGCAGCTTATTGTTGAATGAGCAGTTCTTC
TRBJ2-1 once TRBV5-4 . CASSYDSYSYNEQFF TGTGCCAGCAGCTACGACTCTTACTCCTACAATGAGCAGTTCTTC
TRBJ2-7 medium-sized TRBV27 . CASRTGGVNEQYF TGTGCCAGCAGGACAGGTGGGGTGAACGAGCAGTACTTC
TRBJ1-2 . TRBV2 TRBD1 CASSVTGGDYGYTF TGTGCCAGCAGTGTTACAGGGGGCGACTATGGCTACACCTTC
TRBJ2-1 . TRBV10-3 . CAISERRSYNEQFF TGTGCCATCAGTGAGAGGCGTAGCTACAATGAGCAGTTCTTC
TRBJ2-3 . TRBV5-4 TRBD2 CASSFYDGGADTQYF TGTGCCAGCAGCTTTTACGACGGGGGGGCAGATACGCAGTATTTT
TRBJ2-7 once TRBV7-2 TRBD2 CASSLNLAGVYEQYF TGTGCCAGCAGCTTGAATCTAGCGGGGGTCTACGAGCAGTACTTC
TRBJ2-1 few TRBV5-4 . CASSLKTLGEQFF TGTGCCAGCAGCTTGAAAACTTTGGGTGAGCAGTTCTTC
TRBJ1-5 . TRBV6-5 . CASSGRGNQPQHF TGTGCCAGCAGTGGGCGGGGGAATCAGCCCCAGCATTTT
TRBJ1-6 . TRBV7-9 . CASSLDWSGAQGAYSPLHF TGTGCCAGCAGCTTAGATTGGTCAGGGGCCCAGGGCGCCTATTCACCCCTCCACTTT
TRBJ1-6 few TRBV19 . CASRVSNSYNSPLHF TGTGCCAGTAGGGTCAGCAACTCCTATAATTCACCCCTCCACTTT
TRBJ1-3 . TRBV15 . CATSVGGLGNTIYF TGTGCCACCAGCGTGGGAGGGTTAGGAAACACCATATATTTT
TRBJ1-5 few TRBV9 . CASSVDDSLRPQHF TGTGCCAGCAGCGTAGATGACAGTTTACGGCCCCAGCATTTT
TRBJ1-6 . TRBV2 . CASSEQGGDNSPLHF TGTGCCAGCAGTGAACAGGGAGGAGATAATTCACCCCTCCACTTT
TRBJ2-3 . TRBV7-9 . CASSLQRRDTQYF TGTGCCAGCAGCTTACAACGCCGGGATACGCAGTATTTT
TRBJ2-1 . TRBV11-2 . CASSLNNEQFF TGTGCCAGCAGCCTCAACAATGAGCAGTTCTTC
TRBJ1-1 once TRBV10-3 . CAISALGEGVEAFF TGTGCCATCAGTGCCCTCGGCGAGGGTGTTGAAGCTTTCTTT
TRBJ2-1 . TRBV5-5 . CASSFLWTSSPYNEQFF TGTGCCAGCAGCTTCTTATGGACATCAAGCCCCTACAATGAGCAGTTCTTC
TRBJ1-5 . TRBV12-5 . CASAKDAGQPQHF TGTGCTAGTGCGAAGGACGCGGGTCAGCCCCAGCATTTT
TRBJ1-6 . TRBV6-5 . CASGGNSPLHF TGTGCCAGCGGAGGCAATTCACCCCTCCACTTT